The 2 T cell receptor beta chains reported below all come from one sample, sequenced in a study of blood T cell repertoires in COVID-19. The data were produced by immunoSEQ multiplex PCR, yet TCRdb's version contains in-frame clones alone and is incomplete. The table lists over 150,000 clones, about 91% of them singletons, with roughly 4% in the top ten. Material: peripheral blood. These TCRs come from a woman aged 60-75 years who had recovered from COVID-19.

The genes are TRBV5-1 and TRBJ2-5; TRBD1 matches at 7 bases. Trimming took 0 bases from V and 7 from J; bases not matched to a gene: 6. From germline, CDR1 is SGHRS and CDR2 YFSETQ. This CDR3 is built from 14 residues. In nucleotides, the CDR3 is TGCGCCAGCAGCTTGGGAGGGGGCGCGGGGACCCAGTACTTC. As protein: CASSLGGGAGTQYF.

V and J are TRBV5-4 and TRBJ2-2, with 8 bases aligning to TRBD2. The length of the CDR3 is 18 residues. V lost 1 base and J lost 4; bases outside the gene matches: 12. The V gene's germline CDR1 is SGHNT and CDR2 YYREEE (reference sequence). CDR3 region: CASSLSYQRGPGTGELFF. The CDR3 DNA sequence: TGTGCCAGCAGCTTGAGTTACCAGCGGGGGCCGGGCACCGGGGAGCTGTTTTTT.